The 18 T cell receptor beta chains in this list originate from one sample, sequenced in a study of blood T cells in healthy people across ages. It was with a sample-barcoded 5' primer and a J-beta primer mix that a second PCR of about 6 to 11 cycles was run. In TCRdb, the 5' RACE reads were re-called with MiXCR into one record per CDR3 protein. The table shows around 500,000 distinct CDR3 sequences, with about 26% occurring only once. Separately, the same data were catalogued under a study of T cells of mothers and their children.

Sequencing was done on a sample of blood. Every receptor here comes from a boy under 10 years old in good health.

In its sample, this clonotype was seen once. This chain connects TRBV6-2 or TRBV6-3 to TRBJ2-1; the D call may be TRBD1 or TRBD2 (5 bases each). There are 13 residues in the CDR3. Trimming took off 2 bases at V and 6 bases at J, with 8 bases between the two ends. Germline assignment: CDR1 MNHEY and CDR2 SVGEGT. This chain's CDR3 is CASSYRGVNEQFF. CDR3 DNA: TGTGCCAGCAGTTACAGAGGGGTCAATGAGCAGTTCTTC.

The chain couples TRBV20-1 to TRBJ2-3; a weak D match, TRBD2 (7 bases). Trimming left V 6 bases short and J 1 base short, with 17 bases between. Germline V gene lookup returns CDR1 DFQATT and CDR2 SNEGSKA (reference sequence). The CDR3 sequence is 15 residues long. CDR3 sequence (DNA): TGCAGTGCCCCTGAAGGCGGGGGCCGCACAGATACGCAGTATTTT. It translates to CSAPEGGGRTDTQYF.

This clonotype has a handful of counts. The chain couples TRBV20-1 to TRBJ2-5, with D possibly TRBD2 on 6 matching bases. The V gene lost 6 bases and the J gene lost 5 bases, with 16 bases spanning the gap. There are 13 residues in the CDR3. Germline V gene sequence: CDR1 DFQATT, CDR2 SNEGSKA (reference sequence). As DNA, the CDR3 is TGCAGTGCCCAGGGACTGCCACGGGAGACCCAGTACTTC. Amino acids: CSAQGLPRETQYF.

The CDR3 nucleotides are TGTGCCAGCAGCCGGGCAGGAGGGACTGGCTACACCTTC. This gives the protein CASSRAGGTGYTF. The chain combines TRBV5-4 with TRBJ1-2; tentatively, D is TRBD1 (5 bases). In germline, CDR1 is SGHNT, CDR2 YYREEE (reference sequence). The ends were cut back, 4 bases at V and 7 bases at J, with 14 bases in the middle. The CDR3 consists of 13 residues.

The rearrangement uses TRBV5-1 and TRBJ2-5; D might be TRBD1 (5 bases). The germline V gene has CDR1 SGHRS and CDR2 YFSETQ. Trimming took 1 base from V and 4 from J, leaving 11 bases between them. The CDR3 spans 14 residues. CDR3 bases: TGCGCCAGCAGCTTGAATGACCAGGGAGAGACCCAGTACTTC. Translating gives CASSLNDQGETQYF.

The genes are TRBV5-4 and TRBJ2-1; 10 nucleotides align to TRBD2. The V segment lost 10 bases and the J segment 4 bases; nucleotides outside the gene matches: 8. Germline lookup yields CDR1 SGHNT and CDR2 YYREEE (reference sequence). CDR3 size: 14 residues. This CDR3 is CAGEAGGPYNEQFF. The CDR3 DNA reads TGTGCCGGAGAAGCGGGAGGGCCTTACAATGAGCAGTTCTTC.

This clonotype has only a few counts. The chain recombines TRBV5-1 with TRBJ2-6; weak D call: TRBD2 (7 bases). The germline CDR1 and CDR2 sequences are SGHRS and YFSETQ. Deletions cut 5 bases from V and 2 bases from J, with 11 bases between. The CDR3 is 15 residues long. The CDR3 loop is CASRGGGTGANVLTF. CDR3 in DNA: TGCGCCAGCAGAGGGGGAGGGACTGGGGCCAACGTCCTGACTTTC.

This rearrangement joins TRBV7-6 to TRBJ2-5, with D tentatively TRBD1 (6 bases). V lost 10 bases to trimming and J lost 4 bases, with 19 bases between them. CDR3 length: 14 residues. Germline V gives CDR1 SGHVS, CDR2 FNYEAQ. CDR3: CATRGRKRGETQYF. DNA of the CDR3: TGTGCCACCAGGGGAAGGAAACGGGGAGAGACCCAGTACTTC. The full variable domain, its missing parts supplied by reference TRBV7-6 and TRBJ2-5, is GAGVSQSPRYKVTKRGQDVALRCDPISGHVSLYWYRQALGQGPEFLTYFNYEAQQDKSGLPNDRFSAERPEGSISTLTIQRTEQRDSAMYRCATRGRKRGETQYFGPGTRLLVL.

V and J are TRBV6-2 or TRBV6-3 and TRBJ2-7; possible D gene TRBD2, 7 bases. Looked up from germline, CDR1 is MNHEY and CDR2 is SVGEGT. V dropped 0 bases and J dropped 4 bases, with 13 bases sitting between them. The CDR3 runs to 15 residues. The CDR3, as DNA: TGTGCCAGCAGTTACTCGGGGGCGGGACTATACGAGCAGTACTTC. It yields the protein CASSYSGAGLYEQYF.

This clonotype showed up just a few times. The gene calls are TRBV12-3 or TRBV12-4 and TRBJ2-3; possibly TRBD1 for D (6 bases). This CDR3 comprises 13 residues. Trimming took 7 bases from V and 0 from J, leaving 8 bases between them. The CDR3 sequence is CASNDRSTDTQYF. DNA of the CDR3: TGTGCCAGCAACGACAGGAGCACAGATACGCAGTATTTT.

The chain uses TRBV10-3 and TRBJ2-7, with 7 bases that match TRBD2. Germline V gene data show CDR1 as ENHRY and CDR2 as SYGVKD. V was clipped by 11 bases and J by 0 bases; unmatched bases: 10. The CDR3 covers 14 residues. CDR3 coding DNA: TGTGCCGCCTGGGGGGGTGAGGGCTCCTACGAGCAGTACTTC. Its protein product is CAAWGGEGSYEQYF.

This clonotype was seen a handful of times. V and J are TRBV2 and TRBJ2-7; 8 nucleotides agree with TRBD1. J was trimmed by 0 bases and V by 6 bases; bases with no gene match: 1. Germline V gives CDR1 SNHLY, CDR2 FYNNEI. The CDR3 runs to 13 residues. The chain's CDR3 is CASRDRASYEQYF. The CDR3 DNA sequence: TGTGCCAGCAGGGACAGGGCCTCCTACGAGCAGTACTTC.

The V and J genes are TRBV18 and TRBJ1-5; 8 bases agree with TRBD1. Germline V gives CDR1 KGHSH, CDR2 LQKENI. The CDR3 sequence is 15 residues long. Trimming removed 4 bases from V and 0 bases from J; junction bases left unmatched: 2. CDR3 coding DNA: TGTGCCAGCTCACGTGGACAGGGTAGCAATCAGCCCCAGCATTTT. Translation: CASSRGQGSNQPQHF.

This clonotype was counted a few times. The CDR3 sequence: CASSLFGQGEDYGYTF. The CDR3 DNA reads TGTGCCAGCAGTTTATTTGGACAGGGAGAGGACTATGGCTACACCTTC. This chain links TRBV7-8 with TRBJ1-2; 8 positions match TRBD1. The CDR3 is made up of 16 amino acids. Trimming cost V 6 bases and J 3 bases; bases outside gene matches: 12. Germline V lookup: CDR1 SGHVS, CDR2 FQNEAQ.

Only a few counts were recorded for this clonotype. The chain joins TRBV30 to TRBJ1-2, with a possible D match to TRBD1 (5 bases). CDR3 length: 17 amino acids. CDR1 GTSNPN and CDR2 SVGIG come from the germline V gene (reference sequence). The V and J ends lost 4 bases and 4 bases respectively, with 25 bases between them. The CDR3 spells CAWTLGGASVALYGYTF. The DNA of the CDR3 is TGTGCCTGGACTCTCGGAGGGGCGTCGGTTGCCCTCTATGGCTACACCTTC.

Here the CDR3 reads CASSLGGTRNEKLFF. The CDR3 bases are TGCGCCAGCAGCTTAGGGGGGACACGGAACGAAAAACTGTTTTTT. The chain recombines TRBV5-1 with TRBJ1-4; a weak D match, TRBD1 (6 bases). The CDR3 spans 15 residues. Trimming took 2 bases from V and 8 from J, leaving 16 bases between them. CDR1 and CDR2 (germline): SGHRS, YFSETQ.

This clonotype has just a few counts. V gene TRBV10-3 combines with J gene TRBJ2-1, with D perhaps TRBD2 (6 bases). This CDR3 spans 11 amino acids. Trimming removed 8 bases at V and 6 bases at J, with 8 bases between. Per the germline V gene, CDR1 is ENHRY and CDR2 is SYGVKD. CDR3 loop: CAIEAGNEQFF. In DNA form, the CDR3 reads TGTGCCATCGAAGCGGGCAATGAGCAGTTCTTC.

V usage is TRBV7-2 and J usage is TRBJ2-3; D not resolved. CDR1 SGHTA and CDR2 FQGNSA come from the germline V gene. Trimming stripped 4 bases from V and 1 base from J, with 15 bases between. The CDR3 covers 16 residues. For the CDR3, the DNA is TGTGCCAGCAGCTACCATACAAGACCAGGCACAGATACGCAGTATTTT. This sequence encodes CASSYHTRPGTDTQYF.